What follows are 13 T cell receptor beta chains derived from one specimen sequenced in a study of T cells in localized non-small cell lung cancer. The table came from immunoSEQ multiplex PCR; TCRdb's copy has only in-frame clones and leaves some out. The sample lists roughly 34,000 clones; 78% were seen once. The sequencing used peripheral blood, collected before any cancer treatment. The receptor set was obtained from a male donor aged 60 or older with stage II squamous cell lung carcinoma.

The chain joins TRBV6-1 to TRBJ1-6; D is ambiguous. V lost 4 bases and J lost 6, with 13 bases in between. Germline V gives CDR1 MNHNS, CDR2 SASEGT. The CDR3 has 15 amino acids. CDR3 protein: CASSGPGIGNSPLHF. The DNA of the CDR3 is TGTGCCAGCAGTGGCCCAGGAATTGGTAATTCACCCCTCCACTTT.

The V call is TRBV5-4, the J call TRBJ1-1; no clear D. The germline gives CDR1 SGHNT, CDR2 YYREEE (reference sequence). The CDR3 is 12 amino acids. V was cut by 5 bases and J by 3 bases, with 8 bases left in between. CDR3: CASSISHTEAFF. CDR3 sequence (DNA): TGTGCCAGCAGTATCAGCCACACTGAAGCTTTCTTT.

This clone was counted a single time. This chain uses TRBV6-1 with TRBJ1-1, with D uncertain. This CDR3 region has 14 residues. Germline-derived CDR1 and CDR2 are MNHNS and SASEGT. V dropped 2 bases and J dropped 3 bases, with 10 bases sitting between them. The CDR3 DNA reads TGTGCCAGCAGTGAAAGGTGGCGGGACACTGAAGCTTTCTTT. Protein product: CASSERWRDTEAFF.

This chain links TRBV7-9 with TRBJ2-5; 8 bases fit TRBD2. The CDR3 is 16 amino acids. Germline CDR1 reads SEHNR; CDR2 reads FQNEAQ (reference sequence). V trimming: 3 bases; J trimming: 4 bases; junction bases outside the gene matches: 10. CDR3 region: CASSLASGGRVETQYF. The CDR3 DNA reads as TGTGCCAGCAGCTTGGCCAGCGGGGGCAGAGTAGAGACCCAGTACTTC. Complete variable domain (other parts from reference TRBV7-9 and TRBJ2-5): DTGVSQNPRHKITKRGQNVTFRCDPISEHNRLYWYRQTLGQGPEFLTYFQNEAQLEKSRLLSDRFSAERPKGSFSTLEIQRTEQGDSAMYLCASSLASGGRVETQYFGPGTRLLVL.

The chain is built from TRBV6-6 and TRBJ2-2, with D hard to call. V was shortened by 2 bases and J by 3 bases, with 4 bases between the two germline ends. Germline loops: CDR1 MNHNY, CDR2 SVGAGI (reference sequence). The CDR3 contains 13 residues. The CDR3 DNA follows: TGTGCCAGCAGTTACGGGGACACCGGGGAGCTGTTTTTT. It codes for CASSYGDTGELFF.

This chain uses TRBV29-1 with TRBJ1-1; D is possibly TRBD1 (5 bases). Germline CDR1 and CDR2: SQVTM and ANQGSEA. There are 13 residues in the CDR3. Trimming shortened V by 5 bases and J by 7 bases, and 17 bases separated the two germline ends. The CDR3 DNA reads TGCAGCGTTAAGCAGGGAGAGGGGCTTGAAGCTTTCTTT. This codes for CSVKQGEGLEAFF.

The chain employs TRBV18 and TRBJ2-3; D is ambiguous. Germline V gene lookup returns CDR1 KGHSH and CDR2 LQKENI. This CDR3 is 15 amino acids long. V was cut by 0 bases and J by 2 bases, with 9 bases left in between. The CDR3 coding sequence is TGTGCCAGCTCACCACCGTCGGGCTCCACAGATACGCAGTATTTT. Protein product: CASSPPSGSTDTQYF. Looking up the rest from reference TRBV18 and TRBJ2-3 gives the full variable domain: NAGVMQNPRHLVRRRGQEARLRCSPMKGHSHVYWYRQLPEEGLKFMVYLQKENIIDESGMPKERFSAEFPKEGPSILRIQQVVRGDSAAYFCASSPPSGSTDTQYFGPGTRLTVL.

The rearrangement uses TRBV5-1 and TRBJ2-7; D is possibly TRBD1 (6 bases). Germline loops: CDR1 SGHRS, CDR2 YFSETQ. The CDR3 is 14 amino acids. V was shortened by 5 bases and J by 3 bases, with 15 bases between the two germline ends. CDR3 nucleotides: TGCGCCAGCAGTCTAACAGGGTACAACTACGAGCAGTACTTC. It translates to CASSLTGYNYEQYF.

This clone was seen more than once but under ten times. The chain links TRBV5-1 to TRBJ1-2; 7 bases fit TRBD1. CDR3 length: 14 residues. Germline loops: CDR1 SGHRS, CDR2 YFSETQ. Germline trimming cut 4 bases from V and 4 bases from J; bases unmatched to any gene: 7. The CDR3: CASSPTGPLYGYTF. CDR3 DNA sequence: TGCGCCAGCAGCCCGACAGGGCCCCTCTATGGCTACACCTTC.

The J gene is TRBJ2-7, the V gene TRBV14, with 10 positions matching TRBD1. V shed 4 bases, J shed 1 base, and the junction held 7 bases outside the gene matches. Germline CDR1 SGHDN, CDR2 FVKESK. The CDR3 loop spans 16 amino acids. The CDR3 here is CASSRTPGQGSYEQYF. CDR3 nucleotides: TGTGCCAGCAGCCGGACACCGGGACAGGGGTCCTACGAGCAGTACTTC.

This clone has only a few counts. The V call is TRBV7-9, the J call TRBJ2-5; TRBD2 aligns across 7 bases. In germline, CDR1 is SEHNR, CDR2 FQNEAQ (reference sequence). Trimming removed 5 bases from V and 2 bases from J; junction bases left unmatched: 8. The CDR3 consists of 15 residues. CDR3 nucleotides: TGTGCCAGCAGCGACACACTGCGGGGGCAAGAGACCCAGTACTTC. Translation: CASSDTLRGQETQYF.

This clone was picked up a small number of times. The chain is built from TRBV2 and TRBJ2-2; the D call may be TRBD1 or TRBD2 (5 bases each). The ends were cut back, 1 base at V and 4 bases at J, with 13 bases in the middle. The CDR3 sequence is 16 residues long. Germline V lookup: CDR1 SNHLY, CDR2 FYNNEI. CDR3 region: CASSEGKGAGTGELFF. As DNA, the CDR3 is TGTGCCAGCAGTGAAGGGAAAGGGGCGGGCACCGGGGAGCTGTTTTTT.

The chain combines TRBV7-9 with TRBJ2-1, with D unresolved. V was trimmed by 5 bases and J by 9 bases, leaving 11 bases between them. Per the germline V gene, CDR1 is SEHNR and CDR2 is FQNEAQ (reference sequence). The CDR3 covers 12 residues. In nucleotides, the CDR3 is TGTGCCAGCAGCGCTACTGCCTCTGAGCAGTTCTTC. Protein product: CASSATASEQFF. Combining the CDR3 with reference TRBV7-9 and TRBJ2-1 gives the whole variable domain DTGVSQNPRHKITKRGQNVTFRCDPISEHNRLYWYRQTLGQGPEFLTYFQNEAQLEKSRLLSDRFSAERPKGSFSTLEIQRTEQGDSAMYLCASSATASEQFFGPGTRLTVL.